This T cell receptor beta chain was sequenced for a study of blood T cell repertoires in COVID-19. On the study more broadly: Sources were T cells, B-cell-depleted T cells, or PBMCs; the material itself was cDNA or gDNA.

Sequenced by immunoSEQ multiplex PCR; TCRdb stores in-frame clones only, minus some. The sample has around 300,000 clones, 88% seen once. Germline V gene data show CDR1 as LNHDA and CDR2 as SQIVND (reference sequence). This CDR3 comprises 15 residues. Between the trimmed V and J ends, which lost 6 bases and 8 bases, there was a span of 19 bases. Participants came from around 25 US areas, aged roughly 18 to 90 years. Clinical histories supplied by participants themselves formed the basis of cohort assignment. The origin of this receptor is a woman between 45 and 60 years old who had recovered from COVID-19. The sequencing input was PBMCs or T cells enriched from blood (not recorded which). The chain recombines TRBV19 with TRBJ1-4; D not resolved. CDR3 sequence reads: CASSTRTVRGEKLFF. In DNA form, the CDR3 reads TGTGCCAGTAGCACCCGGACTGTACGAGGCGAAAAACTGTTTTTT.